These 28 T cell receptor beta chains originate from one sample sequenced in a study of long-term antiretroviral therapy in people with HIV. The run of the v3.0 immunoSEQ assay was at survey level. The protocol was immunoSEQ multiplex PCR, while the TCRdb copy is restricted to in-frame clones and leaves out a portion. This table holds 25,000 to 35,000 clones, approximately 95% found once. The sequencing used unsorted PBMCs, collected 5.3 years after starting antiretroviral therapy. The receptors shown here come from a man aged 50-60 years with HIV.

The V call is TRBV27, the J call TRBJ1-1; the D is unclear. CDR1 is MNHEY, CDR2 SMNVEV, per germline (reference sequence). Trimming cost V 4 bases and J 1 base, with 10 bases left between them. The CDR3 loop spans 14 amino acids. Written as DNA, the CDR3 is TGTGCCAGCAGTTGGGGTAGTGGGAACACTGAAGCTTTCTTT. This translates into CASSWGSGNTEAFF.

CDR3 nucleotide sequence: TGTGCCAGCAGTTACTCCCCAGGACGGAACTCCTACGAGCAGTACTTC. Its translation: CASSYSPGRNSYEQYF. The rearrangement links TRBV6-6 to TRBJ2-7; D is unresolved. The CDR3 is made up of 16 amino acids. The ends were cut back, 0 bases at V and 0 bases at J, with 12 bases in the middle. Germline CDR1 and CDR2: MNHNY and SVGAGI (reference sequence).

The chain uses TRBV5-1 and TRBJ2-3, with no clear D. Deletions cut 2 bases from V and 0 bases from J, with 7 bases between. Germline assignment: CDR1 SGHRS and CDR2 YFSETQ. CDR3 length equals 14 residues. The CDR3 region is CASSLTASTDTQYF. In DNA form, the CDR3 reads TGCGCCAGCAGCTTAACGGCTAGCACAGATACGCAGTATTTT.

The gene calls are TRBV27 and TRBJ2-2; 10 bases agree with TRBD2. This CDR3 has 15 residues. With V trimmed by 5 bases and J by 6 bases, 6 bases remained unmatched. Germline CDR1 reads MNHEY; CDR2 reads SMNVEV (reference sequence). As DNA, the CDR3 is TGTGCCAGCAGTAAAGCGGGGGGGCACCCCGGGGAGCTGTTTTTT. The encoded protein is CASSKAGGHPGELFF.

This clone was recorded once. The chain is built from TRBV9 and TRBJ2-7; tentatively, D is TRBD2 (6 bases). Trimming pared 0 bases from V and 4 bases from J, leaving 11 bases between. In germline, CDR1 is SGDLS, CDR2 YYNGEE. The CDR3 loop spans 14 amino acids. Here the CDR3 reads CASSVGDSRYEQYF. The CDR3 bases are TGTGCCAGCAGCGTAGGGGACTCCCGATACGAGCAGTACTTC.

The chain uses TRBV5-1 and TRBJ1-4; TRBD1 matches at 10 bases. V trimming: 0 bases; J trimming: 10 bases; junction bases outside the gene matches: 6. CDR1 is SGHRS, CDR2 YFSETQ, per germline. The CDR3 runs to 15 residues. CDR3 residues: CASSLAGTGDRKLFF. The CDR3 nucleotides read TGCGCCAGCAGCTTGGCAGGGACAGGGGATCGAAAACTGTTTTTT.

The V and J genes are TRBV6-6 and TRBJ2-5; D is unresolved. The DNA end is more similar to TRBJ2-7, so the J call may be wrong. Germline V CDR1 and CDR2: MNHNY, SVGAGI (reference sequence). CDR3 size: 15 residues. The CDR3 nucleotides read TGTGCCAGCAGTTACTCGATAGACCCGTCCTACGAGCAGTACTTC. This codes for CASSYSIDPSYEQYF.

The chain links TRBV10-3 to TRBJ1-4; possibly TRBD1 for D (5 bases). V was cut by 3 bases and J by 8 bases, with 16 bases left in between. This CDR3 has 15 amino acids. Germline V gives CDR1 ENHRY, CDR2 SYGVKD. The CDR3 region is CAISDRATVEEKLFF. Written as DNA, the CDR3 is TGTGCCATCAGTGACAGGGCTACCGTGGAAGAAAAACTGTTTTTT.

The chain's CDR3 is CAWSLGQTYEQYF. The CDR3 DNA is TGTGCCTGGAGTTTAGGACAGACCTACGAGCAGTACTTC. The chain recombines TRBV30 with TRBJ2-7, with D perhaps TRBD1 (6 bases). This CDR3 region has 13 residues. V lost 2 bases and J 2 bases, leaving 10 bases between the germline ends. Germline V gene lookup returns CDR1 GTSNPN and CDR2 SVGIG (reference sequence).

CDR3 sequence reads: CASSASGSTDTQYF. The CDR3 bases are TGTGCCAGCAGCGCTAGCGGGAGCACAGATACGCAGTATTTT. This rearrangement joins TRBV9 to TRBJ2-3; TRBD2 matches at 8 bases. Germline CDR1 SGDLS, CDR2 YYNGEE. V shed 3 bases, J shed 0 bases, and the junction held 0 bases outside the gene matches. This CDR3 contains 14 residues. Supplemented by reference TRBV9 and TRBJ2-3, the full variable domain reads DSGVTQTPKHLITATGQRVTLRCSPRSGDLSVYWYQQSLDQGLQFLIQYYNGEERAKGNILERFSAQQFPDLHSELNLSSLELGDSALYFCASSASGSTDTQYFGPGTRLTVL.

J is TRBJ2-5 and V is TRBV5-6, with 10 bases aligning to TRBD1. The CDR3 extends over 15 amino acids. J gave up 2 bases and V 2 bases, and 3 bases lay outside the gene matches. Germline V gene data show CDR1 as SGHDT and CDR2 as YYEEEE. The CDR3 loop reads CASSFWTGGQETQYF. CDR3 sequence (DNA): TGTGCCAGCAGCTTCTGGACAGGGGGTCAAGAGACCCAGTACTTC.

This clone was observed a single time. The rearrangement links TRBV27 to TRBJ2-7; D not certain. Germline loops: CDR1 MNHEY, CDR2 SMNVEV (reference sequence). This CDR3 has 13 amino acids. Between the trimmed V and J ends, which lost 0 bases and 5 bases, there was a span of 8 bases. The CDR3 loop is CASSLSDENEQYF. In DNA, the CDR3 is TGTGCCAGCAGTTTATCGGACGAGAACGAGCAGTACTTC.

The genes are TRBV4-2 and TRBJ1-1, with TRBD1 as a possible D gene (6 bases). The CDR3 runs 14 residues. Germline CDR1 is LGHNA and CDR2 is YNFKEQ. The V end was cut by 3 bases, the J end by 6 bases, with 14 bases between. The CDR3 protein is CASSHLQGPAEAFF. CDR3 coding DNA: TGTGCCAGCAGCCACCTACAGGGACCCGCTGAAGCTTTCTTT.

CDR3 DNA: TGCGCCAGCAGCCAAGGAGCGCAGGGGGTGAGCTCCTATAATTCACCCCTCCACTTT. Translating gives CASSQGAQGVSSYNSPLHF. This chain uses TRBV4-1 with TRBJ1-6; 7 bases are a match to TRBD1. The germline CDR1 and CDR2 sequences are MGHRA and YSYEKL. V lost 1 base, J lost 0 bases, and 9 bases stayed unmatched. The CDR3 consists of 19 residues.

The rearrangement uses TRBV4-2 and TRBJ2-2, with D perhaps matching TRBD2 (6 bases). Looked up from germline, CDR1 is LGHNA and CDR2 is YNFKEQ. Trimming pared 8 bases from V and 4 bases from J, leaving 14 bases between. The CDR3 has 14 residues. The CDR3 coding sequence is TGTGCCAGCGCCTACGGGGGTTCCACCGGGGAGCTGTTTTTT. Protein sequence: CASAYGGSTGELFF.

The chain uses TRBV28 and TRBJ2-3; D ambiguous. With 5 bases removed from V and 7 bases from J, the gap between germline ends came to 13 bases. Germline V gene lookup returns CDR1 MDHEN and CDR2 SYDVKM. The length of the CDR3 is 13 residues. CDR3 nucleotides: TGTGCCAGCAGTCCCCCCGGCTTGAATACGCAGTATTTT. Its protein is CASSPPGLNTQYF.

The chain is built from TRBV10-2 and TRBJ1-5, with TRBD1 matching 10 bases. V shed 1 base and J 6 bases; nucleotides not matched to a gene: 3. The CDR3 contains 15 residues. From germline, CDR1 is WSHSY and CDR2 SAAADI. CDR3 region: CASSELGQGGQPQHF. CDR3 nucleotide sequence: TGCGCCAGCAGTGAGTTAGGACAGGGGGGTCAGCCCCAGCATTTT.

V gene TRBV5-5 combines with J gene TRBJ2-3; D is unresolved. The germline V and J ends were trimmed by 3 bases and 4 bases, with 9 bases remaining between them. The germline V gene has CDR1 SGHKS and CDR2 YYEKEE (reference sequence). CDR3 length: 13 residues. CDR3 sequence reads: CASSSLGSDTQYF. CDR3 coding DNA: TGTGCCAGCAGCTCCCTGGGGTCAGATACGCAGTATTTT.

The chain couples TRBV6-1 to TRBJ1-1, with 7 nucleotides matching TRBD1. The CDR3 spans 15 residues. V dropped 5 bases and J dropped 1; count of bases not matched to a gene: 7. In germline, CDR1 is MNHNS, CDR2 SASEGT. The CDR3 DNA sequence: TGTGCCAGCAGTTCTAGGGACAGACCGAACACTGAAGCTTTCTTT. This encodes CASSSRDRPNTEAFF.

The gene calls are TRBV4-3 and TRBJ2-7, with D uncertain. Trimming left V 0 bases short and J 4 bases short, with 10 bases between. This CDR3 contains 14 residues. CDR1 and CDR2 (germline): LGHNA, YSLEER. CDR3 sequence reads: CASSQDRARYEQYF. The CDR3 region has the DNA TGCGCCAGCAGCCAAGATAGAGCTAGATACGAGCAGTACTTC.

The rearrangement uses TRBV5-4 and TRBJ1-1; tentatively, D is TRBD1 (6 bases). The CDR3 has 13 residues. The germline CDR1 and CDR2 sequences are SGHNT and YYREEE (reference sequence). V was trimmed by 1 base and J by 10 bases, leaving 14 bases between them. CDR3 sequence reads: CASSLRDTGRAFF. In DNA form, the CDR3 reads TGTGCCAGCAGCTTGCGGGACACGGGTAGAGCTTTCTTT.

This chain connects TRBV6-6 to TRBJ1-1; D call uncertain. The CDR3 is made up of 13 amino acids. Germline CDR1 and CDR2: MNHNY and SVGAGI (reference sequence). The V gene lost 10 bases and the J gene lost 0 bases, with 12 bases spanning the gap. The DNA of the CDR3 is TGTGCCATCAAGGACCCCTTGAACACTGAAGCTTTCTTT. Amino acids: CAIKDPLNTEAFF.

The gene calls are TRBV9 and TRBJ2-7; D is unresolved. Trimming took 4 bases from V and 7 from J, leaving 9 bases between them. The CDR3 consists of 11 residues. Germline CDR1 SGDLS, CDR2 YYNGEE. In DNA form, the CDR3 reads TGTGCCAGCAGCTCTACGAAGGAGCAGTACTTC. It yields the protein CASSSTKEQYF.

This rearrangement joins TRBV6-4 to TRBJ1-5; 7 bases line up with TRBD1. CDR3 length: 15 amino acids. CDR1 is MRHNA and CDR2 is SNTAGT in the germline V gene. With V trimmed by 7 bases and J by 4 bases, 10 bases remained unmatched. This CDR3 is CASTGQAFWNQPQHF. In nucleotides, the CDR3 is TGTGCCAGCACCGGACAGGCCTTTTGGAATCAGCCCCAGCATTTT.

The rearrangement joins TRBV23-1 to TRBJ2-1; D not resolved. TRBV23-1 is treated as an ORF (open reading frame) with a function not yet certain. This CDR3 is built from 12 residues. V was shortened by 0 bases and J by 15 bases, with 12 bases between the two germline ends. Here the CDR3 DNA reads TGCGCCAGCAGTCAATCGAAAGGTAGCCGGTTCTTC. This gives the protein CASSQSKGSRFF.

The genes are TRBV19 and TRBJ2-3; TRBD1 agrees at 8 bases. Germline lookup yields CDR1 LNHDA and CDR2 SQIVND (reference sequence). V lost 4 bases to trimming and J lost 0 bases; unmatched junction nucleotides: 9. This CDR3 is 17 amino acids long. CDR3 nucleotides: TGTGCCAGTAGTACCCGCTCGACAGGGGCAAGCACAGATACGCAGTATTTT. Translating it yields CASSTRSTGASTDTQYF.

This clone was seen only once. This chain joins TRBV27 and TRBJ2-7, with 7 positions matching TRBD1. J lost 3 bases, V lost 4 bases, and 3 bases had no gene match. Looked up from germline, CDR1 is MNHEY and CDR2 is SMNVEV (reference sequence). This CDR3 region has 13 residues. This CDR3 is CASSSRDSYEQYF. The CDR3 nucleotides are TGTGCCAGCAGTTCCCGGGACAGCTACGAGCAGTACTTC.

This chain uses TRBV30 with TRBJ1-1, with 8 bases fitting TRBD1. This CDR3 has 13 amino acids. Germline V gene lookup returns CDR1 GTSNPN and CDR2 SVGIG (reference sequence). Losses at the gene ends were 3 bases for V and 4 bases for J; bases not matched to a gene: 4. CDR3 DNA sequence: TGTGCCTGGAGGATACAGGGGGGCACTGAAGCTTTCTTT. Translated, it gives CAWRIQGGTEAFF.